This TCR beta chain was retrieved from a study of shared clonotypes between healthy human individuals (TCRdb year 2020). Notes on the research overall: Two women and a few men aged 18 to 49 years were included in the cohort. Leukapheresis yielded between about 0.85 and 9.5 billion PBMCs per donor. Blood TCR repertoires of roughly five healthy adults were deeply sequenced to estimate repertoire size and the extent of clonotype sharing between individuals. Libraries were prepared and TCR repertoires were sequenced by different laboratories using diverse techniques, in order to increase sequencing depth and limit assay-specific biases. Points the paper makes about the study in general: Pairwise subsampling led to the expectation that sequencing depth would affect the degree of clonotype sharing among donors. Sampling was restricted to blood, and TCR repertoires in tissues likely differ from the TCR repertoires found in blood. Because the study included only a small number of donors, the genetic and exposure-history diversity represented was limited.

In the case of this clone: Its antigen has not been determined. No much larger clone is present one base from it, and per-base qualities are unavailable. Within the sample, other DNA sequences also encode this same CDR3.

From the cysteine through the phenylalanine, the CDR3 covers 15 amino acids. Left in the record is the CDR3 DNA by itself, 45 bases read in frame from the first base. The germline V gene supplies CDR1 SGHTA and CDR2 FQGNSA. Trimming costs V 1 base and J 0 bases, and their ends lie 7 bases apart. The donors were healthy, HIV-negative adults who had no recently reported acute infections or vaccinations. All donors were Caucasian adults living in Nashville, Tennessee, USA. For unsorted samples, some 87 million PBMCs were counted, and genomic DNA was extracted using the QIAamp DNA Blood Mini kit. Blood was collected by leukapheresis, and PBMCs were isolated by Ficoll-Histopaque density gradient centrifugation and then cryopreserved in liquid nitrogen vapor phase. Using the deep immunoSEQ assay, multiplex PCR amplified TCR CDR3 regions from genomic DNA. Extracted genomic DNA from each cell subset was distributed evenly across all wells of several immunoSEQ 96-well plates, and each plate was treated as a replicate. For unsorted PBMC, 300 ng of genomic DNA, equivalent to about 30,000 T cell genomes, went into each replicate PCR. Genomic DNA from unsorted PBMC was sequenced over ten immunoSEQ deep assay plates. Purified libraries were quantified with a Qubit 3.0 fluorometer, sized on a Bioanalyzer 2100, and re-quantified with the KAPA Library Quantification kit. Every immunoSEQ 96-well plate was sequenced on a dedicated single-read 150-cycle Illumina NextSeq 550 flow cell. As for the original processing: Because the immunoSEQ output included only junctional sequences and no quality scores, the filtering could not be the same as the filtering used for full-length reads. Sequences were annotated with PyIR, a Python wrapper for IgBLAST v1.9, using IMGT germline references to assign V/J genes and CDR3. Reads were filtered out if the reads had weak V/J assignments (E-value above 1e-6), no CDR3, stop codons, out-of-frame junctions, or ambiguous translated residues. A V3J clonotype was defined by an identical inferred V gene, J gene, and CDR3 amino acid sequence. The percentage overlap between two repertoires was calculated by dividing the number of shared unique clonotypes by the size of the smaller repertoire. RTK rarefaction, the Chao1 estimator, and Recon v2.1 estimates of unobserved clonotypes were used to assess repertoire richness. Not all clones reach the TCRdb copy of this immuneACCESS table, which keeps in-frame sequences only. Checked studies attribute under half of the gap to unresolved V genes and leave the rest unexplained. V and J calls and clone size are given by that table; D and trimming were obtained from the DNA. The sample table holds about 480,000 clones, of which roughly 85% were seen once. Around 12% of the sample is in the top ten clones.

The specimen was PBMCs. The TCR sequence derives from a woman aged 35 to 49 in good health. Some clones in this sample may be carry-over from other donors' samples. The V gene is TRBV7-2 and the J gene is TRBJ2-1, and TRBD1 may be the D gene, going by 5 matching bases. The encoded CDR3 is CASSLEGFSYNEQFF. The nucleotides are TGTGCCAGCAGCTTAGAGGGGTTCTCCTACAATGAGCAGTTCTTC.